Each of the 8 T cell receptor beta chains below was sequenced from the same sample in a study of shared clonotypes between healthy human individuals. Assay: immunoSEQ multiplex PCR; the TCRdb copy retains only in-frame clones and omits some. The sample contains millions of clones, 85% to 95% of which appear only once. The sequenced sample was naive CD4+ T cells sorted from blood. Noted subset: CD45RA+ positively selected. The origin of the receptors is a man between 18 and 29 years old in good health.

The rearrangement joins TRBV5-1 to TRBJ1-2, with 7 bases lining up with TRBD1. This CDR3 comprises 15 residues. Per the germline V gene, CDR1 is SGHRS and CDR2 is YFSETQ. V was clipped by 3 bases and J by 2 bases; unmatched bases: 7. CDR3 nucleotides: TGCGCCAGCAGCTCGGGACAGTCGTTAAACTATGGCTACACCTTC. Protein: CASSSGQSLNYGYTF.

The V and J genes are TRBV9 and TRBJ1-1; weak D call: TRBD1 (5 bases). Germline-derived CDR1 and CDR2 are SGDLS and YYNGEE. Trimming shortened V by 0 bases and J by 4 bases, and 10 bases separated the two germline ends. This CDR3 has 14 amino acids. The CDR3, as DNA: TGTGCCAGCAGCGTAGAACTAAGGGGCACTGAAGCTTTCTTT. Its translation: CASSVELRGTEAFF.

The chain has TRBV27 and TRBJ2-5, with D perhaps TRBD1 or TRBD2 (6 bases each). CDR1 is MNHEY, CDR2 SMNVEV, per germline (reference sequence). Deletions cut 3 bases from V and 5 bases from J, with 16 bases between. The CDR3 extends over 15 amino acids. CDR3: CASSFRRGDQETQYF. DNA of the CDR3: TGTGCCAGCAGTTTCAGGAGGGGGGATCAGGAGACCCAGTACTTC.

The rearrangement links TRBV29-1 to TRBJ2-3, with 13 bases fitting TRBD2. This CDR3 comprises 15 residues. V lost 3 bases and J lost 2; bases outside the gene matches: 2. The germline gives CDR1 SQVTM, CDR2 ANQGSEA. As DNA, the CDR3 is TGCAGCGTTGAGGGACTAGCGGGACCCACAGATACGCAGTATTTT. It codes for CSVEGLAGPTDTQYF.

This clone is a singleton in its sample. This rearrangement joins TRBV7-9 to TRBJ2-1; the D is unclear. CDR3 size: 14 residues. The V gene lost 4 bases and the J gene lost 2 bases, with 9 bases spanning the gap. Germline CDR1 SEHNR, CDR2 FQNEAQ (reference sequence). The DNA for the CDR3 is TGTGCCAGCAGCTCGCAAGGGACCTACAATGAGCAGTTCTTC. It encodes CASSSQGTYNEQFF. The whole variable domain, remainder taken from reference TRBV7-9 and TRBJ2-1, is DTGVSQNPRHKITKRGQNVTFRCDPISEHNRLYWYRQTLGQGPEFLTYFQNEAQLEKSRLLSDRFSAERPKGSFSTLEIQRTEQGDSAMYLCASSSQGTYNEQFFGPGTRLTVL.

The V gene is TRBV30, the J gene TRBJ1-5; TRBD1 matches 8 bases. CDR1 is GTSNPN, CDR2 SVGIG, per germline (reference sequence). The CDR3 is 13 amino acids. The V segment lost 5 bases and the J segment 4 bases; nucleotides outside the gene matches: 4. CDR3 in DNA: TGTGCCTGGTCGGACAGGGTAAATCAGCCCCAGCATTTT. Translation gives CAWSDRVNQPQHF.

The chain recombines TRBV25-1 with TRBJ2-7; TRBD2 might be the D (7 bases). The CDR3 spans 15 residues. Per the germline V gene, CDR1 is MGHDK and CDR2 is SYGVNS. Trimming cost V 3 bases and J 3 bases, with 15 bases left between them. CDR3: CASSEGGGLLYEQYF. The CDR3 region has the DNA TGTGCCAGCAGTGAGGGGGGGGGCCTTCTCTACGAGCAGTACTTC.

The chain is built from TRBV7-9 and TRBJ2-5; 10 nucleotides match TRBD2. Germline CDR1 reads SEHNR; CDR2 reads FQNEAQ (reference sequence). The CDR3 loop spans 16 amino acids. The V gene end was trimmed by 1 base and the J gene end by 5 bases; junction bases not matched to a gene: 7. CDR3: CASSLVVAGGPETQYF. The CDR3 nucleotides are TGTGCCAGCAGCTTAGTAGTAGCGGGAGGTCCGGAGACCCAGTACTTC.